The present T cell receptor (beta chain) was sequenced within a study of early T cells in non-severe SARS-CoV-2 infection. This clonotype was found a few times. The germline V and J ends were trimmed by 7 bases and 2 bases, with 8 bases remaining between them. This CDR3 is 12 amino acids long. Germline values: CDR1 MNHEY, CDR2 SVGEGT. Each single cDNA molecule received a unique molecular identifier. MiXCR, applied by TCRdb to the 5' RACE reads, yields one record per CDR3 protein. This table holds about 55,000 distinct CDR3 sequences, over 10% found once. This chain links TRBV6-2 or TRBV6-3 with TRBJ1-2; D is unresolved. Specimen: whole blood, collected at baseline. The origin of this receptor is an adult who was a healthcare worker with PCR-confirmed SARS-CoV-2 infection or an uninfected control (not recorded which). The CDR3 loop is CASTGPNYGYTF. The CDR3 nucleotides read TGTGCCAGCACGGGTCCCAACTATGGCTACACCTTC.